What follows are 24 T cell receptor beta chains derived from one specimen sequenced in a study of human T cells and chemical hapten exposure. MiXCR, applied by TCRdb to the RACE reads, yields one record per CDR3 protein. Of roughly 86,000 distinct CDR3 sequences in the sample, 10% were seen once. The time point was: patch test 1, 2 weeks after DPC sensitization. Treatment indicated: therapeutic diphenylcyclopropenone sensitization with weekly scalp DPC. Material: whole blood, obtained in connection with sensitization to the hapten diphenylcyclopropenone (DPC). These receptor sequences come from a man in his forties with alopecia areata. Some clones in this sample may be carry-over from other donors' samples.

This clonotype came up many times. This sequence joins TRBV3-2 and TRBJ1-1. TRBV3-2 is classified as a pseudogene. The CDR3 runs to 19 residues. The DNA for the CDR3 is TGTGCCAGCAGCTCGCCGTCCTTGGACGGGAGACATATGAACACTGAAGCTTTCTTT. Amino acid sequence: CASSSPSLDGRHMNTEAFF.

The table lists this clonotype with a few counts. V is TRBV2 and J is TRBJ2-4; D ambiguous. This CDR3 comprises 11 residues. Trimming removed 5 bases from V and 7 bases from J, with 6 bases in between. Germline CDR1 is SNHLY and CDR2 is FYNNEI. This CDR3 reads CASSPVNIQYF. The CDR3 nucleotides read TGTGCCAGCAGTCCCGTGAACATTCAGTACTTC.

This clonotype was found a few times. This chain joins TRBV6-2 or TRBV6-3 and TRBJ2-7; no reliable D call. Germline lookup yields CDR1 MNHEY and CDR2 SVGEGT. The CDR3 spans 13 residues. The V end lost 10 bases, the J end lost 3 bases, and 16 bases lay between the germline ends. CDR3 in amino acids: CATRLARNYEQYV. The CDR3 coding sequence is TGTGCCACCAGACTTGCTAGAAACTACGAGCAGTACGTC.

The J gene is TRBJ1-1, the V gene TRBV12-3 or TRBV12-4; no clear D. Trimming removed 2 bases at V and 3 bases at J, with 7 bases between. There are 13 residues in the CDR3. The CDR3 sequence: CASSLLEDTEAFF. Written as DNA, the CDR3 is TGTGCCAGCAGTTTACTAGAGGACACTGAAGCTTTCTTT.

The V gene is TRBV6-6, the J gene TRBJ2-1, with 14 bases fitting TRBD2. CDR1 and CDR2 (germline): MNHNY, SVGAGI (reference sequence). The V and J ends lost 2 bases and 10 bases, in that order; junction bases with no gene match: 7. The CDR3 is made up of 16 amino acids. CDR3 bases: TGTGCCAGCAGTTACCCGACTAGCGGGAGGGCAGGGGAGCAGTTCTTC. Protein: CASSYPTSGRAGEQFF.

This clonotype was picked up a small number of times. This rearrangement joins TRBV6-4 to TRBJ1-2; D remains unclear. V gave up 3 bases and J gave up 4 bases, with 6 bases separating them. CDR3 length: 12 amino acids. The germline CDR1 and CDR2 sequences are MRHNA and SNTAGT. DNA of the CDR3: TGTGCCAGCAGTGAAGGCGGCTATGGCTACACCTTC. Translation: CASSEGGYGYTF.

Details on this clonotype: One end of the junction fails to match germline, which may point to a read error. The CDR3 DNA reads TGTGCCAGCAGCAAAGAATCGTGGGGGGTCTACAATGAGCAGTTCTTC. Translated: CASSKESWGVYNEQFF. The rearrangement joins TRBV3-1 to TRBJ2-1; a possible D gene is TRBD2 (6 bases). The CDR3 loop spans 16 amino acids. CDR1 is LGHDT and CDR2 is YNNKEL in the germline V gene (reference sequence).

Only a few counts were recorded for this clonotype. The chain carries TRBV12-3 or TRBV12-4 and TRBJ2-5; D uncertain. V lost 0 bases and J lost 3, with 8 bases in between. The CDR3 loop spans 14 amino acids. CDR3 amino acids: CASSLARDEETQYF. The CDR3 DNA follows: TGTGCCAGCAGTTTAGCTAGAGACGAAGAGACCCAGTACTTC.

There are a few counts of this clonotype. This chain joins TRBV28 and TRBJ2-1; no reliable D call. V was cut by 3 bases and J by 0 bases, with 12 bases left in between. The CDR3 has 16 amino acids. The germline V gene encodes CDR1 MDHEN and CDR2 SYDVKM. CDR3 in amino acids: CASSLWDLSSYNEQFF. The CDR3 nucleotides read TGTGCCAGCAGTTTGTGGGATCTCAGCTCCTACAATGAGCAGTTCTTC.

This clonotype was seen only a few times. The V and J genes are TRBV14 and TRBJ1-1, with D maybe TRBD1 (5 bases). V lost 4 bases to trimming and J lost 2 bases, with 8 bases between them. CDR3 size: 13 residues. CDR1 and CDR2 (germline): SGHDN, FVKESK. CDR3 DNA sequence: TGTGCCAGCAGCCCGGGACCCAACACTGAAGCTTTCTTT. The encoded protein is CASSPGPNTEAFF.

This clonotype was observed a handful of times. The genes are TRBV19 and TRBJ1-5; D not resolved. The CDR3 consists of 13 residues. The germline V gene has CDR1 LNHDA and CDR2 SQIVND (reference sequence). V gave up 1 base and J gave up 5 bases, with 6 bases separating them. The CDR3, as DNA: TGTGCCAGTAGTATAGGGCAGGATCAGCCCCAGCATTTT. Translation gives CASSIGQDQPQHF.

This clonotype has a count of ten or more. The chain uses TRBV27 and TRBJ2-3; D remains unclear. Germline CDR1 reads MNHEY; CDR2 reads SMNVEV (reference sequence). This CDR3 region has 14 residues. Trimming pared 1 base from V and 2 bases from J, leaving 7 bases between. DNA for the CDR3: TGTGCCAGCAGTTTATTCCAGCCCACAGATACGCAGTATTTT. Translating gives CASSLFQPTDTQYF.

This clonotype has only a few counts. This rearrangement joins TRBV12-3 or TRBV12-4 to TRBJ1-5; D unclear. The CDR3 covers 13 residues. Trimming removed 0 bases at V and 5 bases at J, with 5 bases between. The CDR3 DNA reads TGTGCCAGCAGTTTAGCGTGGGATCAGCCCCAGCATTTT. This encodes CASSLAWDQPQHF.

This clonotype was detected only a few times. The rearrangement uses TRBV24-1 and TRBJ2-2; 8 bases match TRBD1. The germline gives CDR1 KGHDR, CDR2 SFDVKD. The CDR3 has 15 amino acids. V shed 6 bases, J shed 3 bases, and the junction held 5 bases outside the gene matches. The CDR3 nucleotides are TGTGCCACCAGTTCTGGACAGGGACACACCGGGGAGCTGTTTTTT. The encoded protein is CATSSGQGHTGELFF.

A few counts support this clonotype. V gene TRBV20-1 combines with J gene TRBJ2-3; TRBD2 matches at 14 bases. The CDR3 contains 20 residues. Germline trimming cut 3 bases from V and 3 bases from J; bases unmatched to any gene: 17. Germline V CDR1 and CDR2: DFQATT, SNEGSKA (reference sequence). CDR3 in amino acids: CSASSRGGLAGGGVTDTQYF. DNA for the CDR3: TGCAGTGCTAGTAGCAGGGGAGGACTAGCGGGAGGTGGAGTGACAGATACGCAGTATTTT.

This clonotype appeared a few times. The rearrangement links TRBV7-3 to TRBJ2-5; TRBD2 aligns across 10 bases. Trimming at V came to 6 bases and at J to 3 bases, leaving 7 bases not matched to a gene. CDR3 length equals 15 residues. Per germline, CDR1 SGHTA and CDR2 FQGTGA. CDR3 amino acids: CASRWTSGTKETQYF. DNA for the CDR3: TGTGCCAGCAGATGGACTAGCGGTACTAAAGAGACCCAGTACTTC.

This clonotype was detected many times. The rearrangement joins TRBV19 to TRBJ1-3, with a tentative D call TRBD1 (6 bases). Germline V gives CDR1 LNHDA, CDR2 SQIVND (reference sequence). V was pared by 7 bases and J by 0 bases, with 10 bases between. This CDR3 has 14 amino acids. The CDR3 region is CASTQGSSGNTIYF. The CDR3 coding sequence is TGTGCCAGTACACAGGGAAGCTCTGGAAACACCATATATTTT.

This clonotype appeared a few times. The rearrangement joins TRBV7-9 to TRBJ2-1, with D possibly being TRBD2 (6 bases). V dropped 1 base and J dropped 4 bases, with 14 bases sitting between them. Germline V gene sequence: CDR1 SEHNR, CDR2 FQNEAQ (reference sequence). CDR3 length equals 16 residues. The CDR3 DNA reads as TGTGCCAGCAGCTTAGAAGGCGGGGCGCGGTACAATGAGCAGTTCTTC. Its translation: CASSLEGGARYNEQFF.

This clonotype was seen a few times. The CDR3 protein is CASTPARGPETQYF. The CDR3 coding sequence is TGTGCCAGCACCCCCGCGAGGGGTCCAGAGACCCAGTACTTC. V and J are TRBV28 and TRBJ2-5, with D perhaps assigned TRBD1 or TRBD2 (5 bases each). The CDR3 contains 14 residues. V lost 7 bases and J 4 bases, leaving 16 bases between the germline ends. Looked up from germline, CDR1 is MDHEN and CDR2 is SYDVKM.

This clonotype was seen repeatedly, ten times or more. The chain couples TRBV20-1 to TRBJ1-5; 9 bases agree with TRBD1. Per germline, CDR1 DFQATT and CDR2 SNEGSKA (reference sequence). The CDR3 is 15 amino acids. V shed 4 bases, J shed 7 bases, and the junction held 11 bases outside the gene matches. CDR3 amino acids: CSATTGTGRRQPQHF. The CDR3, as DNA: TGCAGTGCTACCACAGGGACAGGGAGGAGGCAGCCCCAGCATTTT.

The chain uses TRBV27 and TRBJ1-1; the D gene is possibly TRBD1 (5 bases). V was cut by 3 bases and J by 4 bases, with 15 bases left in between. Germline CDR1 and CDR2: MNHEY and SMNVEV (reference sequence). The CDR3 contains 15 residues. CDR3 nucleotide sequence: TGTGCCAGCAGTTTGGGGCGAGTGGGGGGCACTGAAGCTTTCTTT. It is translated as CASSLGRVGGTEAFF.

This clonotype came up a few times. The chain uses TRBV29-1 and TRBJ1-4; possibly TRBD1 for D (5 bases). V dropped 8 bases and J dropped 4 bases, with 11 bases sitting between them. The CDR3 extends over 12 amino acids. Looked up from germline, CDR1 is SQVTM and CDR2 is ANQGSEA. DNA for the CDR3: TGCAGCTTAGTGGACAATAATGAAAAACTGTTTTTT. Translating it yields CSLVDNNEKLFF.

This clonotype appeared a few times. The chain couples TRBV6-2 or TRBV6-3 to TRBJ2-7; D may be TRBD1 (5 bases). The CDR3 contains 12 residues. Germline V gives CDR1 MNHEY, CDR2 SVGEGT. Trimming stripped 2 bases from V and 3 bases from J, with 5 bases between. The CDR3 nucleotides are TGTGCCAGCAGTTACCAGGGCTACGAGCAGTACGTC. Its protein is CASSYQGYEQYV.

This clonotype was counted a few times. The V and J genes are TRBV5-1 and TRBJ2-5; 9 bases are shared with TRBD1. CDR3 size: 15 residues. V gave up 1 base and J gave up 4 bases; unmatched junction bases: 5. The V gene's germline CDR1 is SGHRS and CDR2 YFSETQ. The CDR3: CASSLSAGQGETQYF. In nucleotides, the CDR3 is TGCGCCAGCAGCTTGTCAGCGGGACAGGGAGAGACCCAGTACTTC.